This T cell receptor (beta chain) emerged from a study of blood T cell repertoires in COVID-19 (dated by TCRdb to the early 2020s). For context, the study as a whole: Collaborator samples came from the United States, Italy and Spain and covered acute and convalescent phases of COVID-19. The prospective study material was composed of cDNA or gDNA derived from T cells, B-cell-depleted T cells, or PBMCs. The dataset comprised deeply sampled blood TCRbeta repertoires from subjects exposed to, actively infected with, or recovered from COVID-19. A freely available public database, intended as a resource for researchers studying the immune response to SARS-CoV-2, is where the repertoires were released. Samples came from the ongoing ImmuneRACE study (first 160 participants) plus 1,254 subjects from 6 global collaborators. A de-identified subject ID, COVID-19 status, age in years and sex were almost always included in the sample metadata. Where HLA class I and class II types were available, the types were taken from metadata supplied by the sample provider, not from assay-based typing.

The paper's findings and limits, for the study overall: How much clinical and demographic metadata was included differed by source and by participant, and the metadata was provided uncurated.

A second Seattle source provided samples from volunteer blood donors who had recovered from COVID-19. The collaborating institutions used their own protocols to collect whole blood in K2EDTA tubes. For TCRbeta analysis, collaborators shipped samples as frozen whole blood, isolated PBMCs, or DNA extracted from either of those sample types. Reading from cysteine to phenylalanine, the CDR3 counts 13 amino acids. Just CDR3 DNA is preserved here, 39 bases in frame from base 1. Deletion took 0 bases off V and 4 bases off J, with a span of 5 bases between the germline ends. Via the germline V gene, CDR1 is SGHDT and CDR2 YYEEEE. Details on this clone: Its antigen is still unknown. No much larger clone is present one base from it, and per-base qualities are unavailable.

TCRbeta CDR3 regions were amplified from genomic DNA by means of the immunoSEQ Assay, a bias-controlled multiplex PCR. As for how the authors treated the data: The number of nucleated cells in each sample was estimated from the amplification of reference gene primers within the assay. To quantify the absolute abundance of each unique TCRbeta CDR3 rearrangement, sequence reads were collapsed and filtered. For each sample, productive Simpson clonality was calculated as the square root of Simpson's diversity index across productive rearrangements. The table comes from immuneACCESS by way of TCRdb, which keeps in-frame sequences with V and J called. Part of the clones is missing from these tables; in studies checked, under half for an unresolved V gene and the rest for unknown reasons. That table is the source of V, J and clone size, and D and trimming were worked out from the DNA. The sample yields under 250,000 clones; more than 65% were counted once. Clones ranked in the top ten supply about 3% of the sample.

Input material: peripheral blood. The chain uses TRBV5-6 and TRBJ2-1; the D gene is not confidently resolved. The source of this sequence is a woman in her twenties or thirties who had recovered from COVID-19. CDR3 sequence: CASSLDSYNEQFF. The nucleotides read TGTGCCAGCAGCTTGGACAGTTACAATGAGCAGTTCTTC.